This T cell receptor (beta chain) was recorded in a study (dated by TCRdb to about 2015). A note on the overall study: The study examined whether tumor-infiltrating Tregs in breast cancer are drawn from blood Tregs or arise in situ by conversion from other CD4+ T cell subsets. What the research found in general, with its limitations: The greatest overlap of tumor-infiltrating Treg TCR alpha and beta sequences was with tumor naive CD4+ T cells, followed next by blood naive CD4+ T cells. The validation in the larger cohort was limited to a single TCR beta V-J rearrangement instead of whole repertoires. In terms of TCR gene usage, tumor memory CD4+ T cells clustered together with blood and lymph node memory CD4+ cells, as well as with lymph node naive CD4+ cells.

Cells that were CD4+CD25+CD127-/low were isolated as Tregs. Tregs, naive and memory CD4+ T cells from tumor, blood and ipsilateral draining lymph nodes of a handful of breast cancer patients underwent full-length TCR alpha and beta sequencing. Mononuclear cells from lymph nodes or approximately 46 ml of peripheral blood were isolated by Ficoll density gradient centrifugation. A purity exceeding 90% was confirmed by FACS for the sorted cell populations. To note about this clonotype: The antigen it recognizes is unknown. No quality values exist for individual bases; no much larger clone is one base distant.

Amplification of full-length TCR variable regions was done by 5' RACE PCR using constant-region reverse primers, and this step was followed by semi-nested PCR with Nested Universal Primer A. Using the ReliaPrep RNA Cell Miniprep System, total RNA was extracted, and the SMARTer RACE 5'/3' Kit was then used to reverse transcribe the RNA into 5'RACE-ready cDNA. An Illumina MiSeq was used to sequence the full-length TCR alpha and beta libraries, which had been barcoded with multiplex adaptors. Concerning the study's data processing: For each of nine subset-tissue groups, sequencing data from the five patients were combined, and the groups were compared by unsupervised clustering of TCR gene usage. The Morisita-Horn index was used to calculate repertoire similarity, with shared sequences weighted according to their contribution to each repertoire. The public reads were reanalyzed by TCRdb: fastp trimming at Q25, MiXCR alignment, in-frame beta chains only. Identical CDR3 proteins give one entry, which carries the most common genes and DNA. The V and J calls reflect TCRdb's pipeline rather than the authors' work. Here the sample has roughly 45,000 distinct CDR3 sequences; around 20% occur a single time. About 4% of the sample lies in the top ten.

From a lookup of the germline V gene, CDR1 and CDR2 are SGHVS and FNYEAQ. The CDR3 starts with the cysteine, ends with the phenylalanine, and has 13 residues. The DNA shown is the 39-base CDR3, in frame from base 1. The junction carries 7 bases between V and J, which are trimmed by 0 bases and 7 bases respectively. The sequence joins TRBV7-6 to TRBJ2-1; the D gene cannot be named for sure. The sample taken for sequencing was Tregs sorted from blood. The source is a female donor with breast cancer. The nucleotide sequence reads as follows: TGTGCCAGCAGCTTAGCGAGTGGGAATGAGCAGTTCTTC. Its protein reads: CASSLASGNEQFF.